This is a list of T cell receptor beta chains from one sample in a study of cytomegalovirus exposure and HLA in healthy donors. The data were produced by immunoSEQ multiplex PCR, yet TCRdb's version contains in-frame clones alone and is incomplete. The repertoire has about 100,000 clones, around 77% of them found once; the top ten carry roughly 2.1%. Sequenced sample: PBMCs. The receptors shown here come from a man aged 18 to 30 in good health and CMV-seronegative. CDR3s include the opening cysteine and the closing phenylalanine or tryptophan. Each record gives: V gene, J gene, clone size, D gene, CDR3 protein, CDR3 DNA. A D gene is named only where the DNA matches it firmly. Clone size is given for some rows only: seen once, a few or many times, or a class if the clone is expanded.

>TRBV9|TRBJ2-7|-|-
CASSDGGQGFLDEQYF
TGTGCCAGCAGCGACGGGGGTCAGGGATTCCTGGACGAGCAGTACTTC
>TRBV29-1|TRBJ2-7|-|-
CSVGGAPRGSQGYEQYF
TGCAGCGTTGGGGGAGCACCAAGGGGGAGTCAGGGATACGAGCAGTACTTC
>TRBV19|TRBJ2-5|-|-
CASSIGGSKKETQYF
TGTGCCAGTAGTATAGGAGGGTCAAAAAAAGAGACCCAGTACTTC
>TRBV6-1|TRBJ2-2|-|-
CASGFAGKSTGELFF
TGTGCCAGTGGGTTCGCGGGGAAGAGCACCGGGGAGCTGTTTTTT
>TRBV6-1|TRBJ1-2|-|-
CASRGGGAADYGYTF
TGTGCCAGCAGGGGAGGAGGGGCCGCAGACTATGGCTACACCTTC
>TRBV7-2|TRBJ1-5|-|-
CASRGGPGQPQHF
TGTGCCAGCAGGGGGGGGCCGGGTCAGCCCCAGCATTTT
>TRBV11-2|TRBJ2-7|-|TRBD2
CASRLTSGGTKGQYF
TGTGCCAGCAGACTGACTAGCGGGGGGACGAAAGGGCAGTACTTC
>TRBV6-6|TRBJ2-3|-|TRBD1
CASSAGDRPTDTQYF
TGTGCCAGCAGCGCCGGGGACAGGCCCACAGATACGCAGTATTTT
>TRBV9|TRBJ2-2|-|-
CASSPSARSVGELFF
TGTGCCAGCAGCCCCTCGGCGCGCAGCGTCGGGGAGCTGTTTTTT
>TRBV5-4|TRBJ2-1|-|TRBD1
CASSLVGTGRMGEQFF
TGTGCCAGCAGCTTGGTTGGGACAGGGAGGATGGGGGAGCAGTTCTTC
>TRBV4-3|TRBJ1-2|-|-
CASSQDLGTGNYGYTF
TGCGCCAGCAGCCAAGATCTAGGGACTGGGAACTATGGCTACACCTTC
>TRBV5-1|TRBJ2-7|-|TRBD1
CASSLGTGGGYEQYF
TGCGCCAGCAGCTTGGGGACAGGGGGCGGGTACGAGCAGTACTTC
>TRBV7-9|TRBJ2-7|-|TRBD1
CASSPRDRREQYF
TGTGCCAGCAGCCCCCGGGACAGACGCGAGCAGTACTTC
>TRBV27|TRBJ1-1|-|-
CASSLMGGEAFF
TGTGCCAGCAGTTTAATGGGGGGGGAAGCTTTCTTT
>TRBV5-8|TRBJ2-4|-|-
CASSLGSAGDNIQYF
TGTGCCAGCAGCTTGGGTTCGGCAGGTGATAACATTCAGTACTTC
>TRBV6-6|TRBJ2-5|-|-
CASSPVLETQYF
TGTGCCAGCAGTCCGGTTTTGGAGACCCAGTACTTC
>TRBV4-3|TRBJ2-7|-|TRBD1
CASSYKLGQGDEQYF
TGCGCCAGCAGCTATAAGTTGGGACAGGGCGACGAGCAGTACTTT
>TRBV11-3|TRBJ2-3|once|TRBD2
CASSPHSGEATDTQYF
TGTGCCAGCAGCCCCCATAGCGGGGAAGCCACAGATACGCAGTATTTT
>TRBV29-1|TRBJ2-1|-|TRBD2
CSVIRTSGYNEQFF
TGCAGCGTTATCCGGACTAGCGGGTACAATGAGCAGTTCTTC
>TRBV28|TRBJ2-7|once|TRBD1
CATQGDYEQYF
TGTGCCACCCAGGGGGATTACGAGCAGTACTTC
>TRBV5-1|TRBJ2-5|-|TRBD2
CASSSGTKETQYF
TGCGCCAGCAGCTCCGGGACTAAAGAGACCCAGTACTTC
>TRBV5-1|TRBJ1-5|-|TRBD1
CASSPTGVQPQHF
TGCGCCAGCAGCCCGACAGGGGTTCAGCCCCAGCATTTT
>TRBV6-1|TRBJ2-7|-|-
CASSIRETYEQYF
TGTGCCAGCTCCATCCGGGAGACCTACGAGCAGTACTTC
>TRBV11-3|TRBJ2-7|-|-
CASSPNGGHEQYF
TGTGCCAGCAGCCCTAATGGGGGCCACGAGCAGTACTTC
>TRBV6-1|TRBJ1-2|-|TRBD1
CASSSGTGRGYPF
TGTGCCAGCAGTTCCGGGACAGGGCGCGGCTACCCCTTC
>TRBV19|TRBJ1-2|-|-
CASSTIRKRQNYGYTF
TGTGCCAGTAGTACCATCCGAAAAAGACAGAACTATGGCTACACCTTC
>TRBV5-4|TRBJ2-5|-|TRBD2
CASSLASGGGRETQYF
TGTGCCAGCAGCTTGGCTAGCGGGGGAGGGCGGGAGACCCAGTACTTC
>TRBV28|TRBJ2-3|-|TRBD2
CASSWGLAGGTTDTQYF
TGTGCCAGCAGTTGGGGATTAGCGGGGGGCACCACAGATACGCAGTATTTT
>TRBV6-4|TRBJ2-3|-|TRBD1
CASSDLPGQGTDTQYF
TGTGCCAGCAGTGACCTCCCGGGACAGGGAACAGATACGCAGTATTTT
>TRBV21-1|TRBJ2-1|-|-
CASSPRVDNEQFF
TGTGCCAGCAGCCCCCGGGTAGACAATGAGCAGTTCTTC
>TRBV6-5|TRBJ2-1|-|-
CASSYQSEQFF
TGTGCCAGCAGTTACCAATCTGAGCAGTTCTTC
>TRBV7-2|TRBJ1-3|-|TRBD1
CASSLEDPGGLNTIYF
TGTGCCAGCAGCTTAGAAGATCCAGGGGGCTTAAACACCATATATTTT
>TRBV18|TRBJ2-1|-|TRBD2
CASSPPSGGIVNEQFF
TGTGCCAGCTCACCACCGTCGGGGGGGATTGTCAATGAGCAGTTCTTC
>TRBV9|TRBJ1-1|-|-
CASSPRQTNTEALF
TGTGCCAGCAGCCCTCGACAGACGAACACTGAAGCTCTCTTT
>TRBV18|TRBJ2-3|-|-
CASSADINKADTQYF
TGTGCCAGCTCAGCGGACATTAATAAGGCAGATACGCAGTATTTT
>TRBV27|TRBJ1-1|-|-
CASSRGGLRNTEAFF
TGTGCCAGCAGTCGCGGCGGGCTCCGGAACACTGAAGCTTTCTTT
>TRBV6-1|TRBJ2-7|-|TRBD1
CASKRDGTGKYEQYF
TGTGCCAGCAAAAGGGATGGGACAGGGAAATACGAGCAGTACTTC
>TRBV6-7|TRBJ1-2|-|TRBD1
CASNTGQGYGYTF
TGTGCCAGCAATACCGGACAGGGTTATGGCTACACCTTC
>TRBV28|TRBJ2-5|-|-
CATSGGHAETQYF
TGTGCCACCTCGGGGGGACATGCAGAGACCCAGTACTTC
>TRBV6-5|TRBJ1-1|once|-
CASSYSGGSTEAFF
TGTGCCAGCAGTTACTCGGGGGGGAGCACTGAAGCTTTCTTT
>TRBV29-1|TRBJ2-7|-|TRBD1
CSVAHTGGGEQYF
TGCAGCGTTGCCCATACAGGGGGCGGCGAGCAGTACTTC
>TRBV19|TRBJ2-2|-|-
CASSIVRNTGELFF
TGTGCCAGTAGTATAGTGCGGAACACCGGGGAGCTGTTTTTT
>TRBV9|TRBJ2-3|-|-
CASSDVRGRGDTQYF
TGTGCCAGCAGCGACGTGCGGGGGCGGGGAGATACGCAGTATTTT
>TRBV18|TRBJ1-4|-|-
CASSPGRGNEKLFF
TGTGCCAGCTCACCGGGACGGGGGAATGAAAAACTGTTTTTT
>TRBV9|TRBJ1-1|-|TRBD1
CASSASGGVGTEAFF
TGTGCCAGCAGCGCTTCAGGGGGTGTAGGAACTGAAGCTTTCTTT
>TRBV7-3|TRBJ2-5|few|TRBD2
CASSLIGGSGGGRNQETQYF
TGTGCCAGCAGCTTAATAGGCGGTAGCGGGGGGGGGAGGAATCAAGAGACCCAGTACTTC
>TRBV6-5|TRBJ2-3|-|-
CASMSSGASDTQYF
TGTGCCAGCATGAGTAGCGGAGCGTCAGATACGCAGTATTTT
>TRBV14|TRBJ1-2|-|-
CASSRRGVGFYGYTF
TGTGCCAGCAGCCGGCGAGGAGTGGGTTTCTATGGCTACACCTTC
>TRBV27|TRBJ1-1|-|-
CASRKSQEPGFGLEAFF
TGTGCCAGCAGGAAATCACAGGAGCCCGGATTTGGCCTCGAAGCTTTCTTT
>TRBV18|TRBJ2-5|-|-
CASSPLPQETQYF
TGTGCCAGCTCACCACTCCCACAAGAGACCCAGTACTTC
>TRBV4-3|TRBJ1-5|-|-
CASSQDSGGRQPQHF
TGCGCCAGCAGCCAAGATAGCGGGGGGAGGCAGCCCCAGCATTTT
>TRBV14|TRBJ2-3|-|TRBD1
CASSHQDRAGTDTQYF
TGTGCCAGCAGCCACCAGGACAGGGCGGGAACAGATACGCAGTATTTT
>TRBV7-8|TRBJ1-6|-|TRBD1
CASSLGAGQPAPLHF
TGTGCCAGCAGCTTAGGGGCGGGACAGCCTGCGCCCCTCCACTTT
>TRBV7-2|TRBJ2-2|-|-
CASSLTGAGELFF
TGTGCCAGCAGCTTGACGGGGGCCGGGGAGCTGTTTTTT
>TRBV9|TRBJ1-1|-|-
CASSTGGAHTEAFF
TGTGCCAGCAGCACGGGGGGGGCCCACACTGAAGCTTTCTTT
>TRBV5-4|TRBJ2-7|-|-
CASSLGAAGLYEQYF
TGTGCCAGCAGCTTGGGGGCAGCGGGTCTCTACGAGCAGTACTTC
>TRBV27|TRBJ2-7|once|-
CASSLLRLGGREQYF
TGTGCCAGCAGTTTATTAAGACTGGGAGGTAGAGAGCAGTACTTC
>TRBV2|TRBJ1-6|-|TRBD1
CASRGQGDYSPLHF
TGTGCCAGCAGAGGACAGGGTGATTATTCACCCCTCCACTTT
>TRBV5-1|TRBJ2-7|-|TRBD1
CASSPRTGEFRYEQYF
TGCGCCAGCAGCCCTCGAACAGGGGAGTTTCGCTACGAGCAGTACTTC
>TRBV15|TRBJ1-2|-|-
CATRRGVNYGYTF
TGTGCCACCCGAAGGGGCGTCAACTATGGCTACACCTTC